Described below is a single TCR beta chain sequence and its context. Its antigen is not identified. V dropped 5 bases and J dropped 1 base, with 8 bases sitting between them. The CDR3 is 13 amino acids. The germline V gene encodes CDR1 SEHNR and CDR2 FQNEAQ (reference sequence). This entry belongs to a study of T cell responses to AZD1222 COVID-19 vaccine. Study-level findings and limits: Possibly, clonal diversity was underestimated; donors were largely white British and included more females. Vaccine-associated CD4 TCRs spanned spike, dominant at 160-218 and 743-854. Reportedly, nearly half of unique spike TCRs recognized epitopes outside B.1.351/B.1.1.7 mutations.

The assay was immunoSEQ multiplex PCR, and TCRdb's table has in-frame clones only and misses some. Of roughly 120,000 clones listed, around nine tenths are singletons. The TCR sequence derives from an adult in good health. This chain connects TRBV7-9 to TRBJ1-1; D is unresolved. Here the sequenced sample was peripheral blood, taken on day 0 of AZD1222 vaccination. This CDR3 reads CASSQGPNTEAFF. CDR3 nucleotides: TGTGCCAGCAGCCAAGGGCCGAACACTGAAGCTTTCTTT.